This TCR beta chain was documented in a study of T cells in Graves' hyperthyroidism and ophthalmopathy. Findings of the study overall: The authors' 13 V-J model separated ophthalmopathy from stable hyperthyroidism. Most thyroid clonotypes that were expanded above 0.001 also turned up in blood.

Pregnant or lactating patients were excluded, as were those with uncontrolled infection or other autoimmune disease. Clinical symptoms, serum thyroxine, TRAb, thyroid ultrasound and orbital computed tomography established diagnosis. Concerning this clonotype: Antigen: not known.

From RNA transcripts, TCR beta CDR3 regions were amplified. HTBI primers were the set used in a first-round RT-PCR of the TCR CDR3. TCRdb passed the multiplex PCR reads through MiXCR, listing each CDR3 protein once. In the table there are about 560,000 distinct CDR3 sequences, just over 45% of which are singletons. The V gene's germline CDR1 is SGHTA and CDR2 FQGNSA. This CDR3 has 15 residues. The V and J ends lost 0 bases and 5 bases respectively, with 13 bases between them. The J gene is TRBJ2-5, the V gene TRBV7-2; D is unclear. Input material: peripheral blood or thyroid tissue (not recorded which). This receptor was identified in a woman aged 18-29 years with Graves' hyperthyroidism. The CDR3 region has the DNA TGTGCCAGCAGCTTAGCGTCGGCCCCACCGGAGACCCAGTACTTC. Its protein is CASSLASAPPETQYF.